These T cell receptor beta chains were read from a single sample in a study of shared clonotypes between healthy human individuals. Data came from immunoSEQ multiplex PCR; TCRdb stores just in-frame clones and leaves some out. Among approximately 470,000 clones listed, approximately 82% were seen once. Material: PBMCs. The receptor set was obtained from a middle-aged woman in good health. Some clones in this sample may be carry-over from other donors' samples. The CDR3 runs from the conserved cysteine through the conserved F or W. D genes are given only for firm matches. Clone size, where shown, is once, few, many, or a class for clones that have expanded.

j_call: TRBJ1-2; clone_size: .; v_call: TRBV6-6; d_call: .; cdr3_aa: CASTHWDLERLYGYTF; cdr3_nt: TGTGCCAGCACCCACTGGGACCTAGAAAGACTCTATGGCTACACCTTC
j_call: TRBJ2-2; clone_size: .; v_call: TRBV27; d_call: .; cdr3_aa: CASSSYSGELFF; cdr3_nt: TGTGCCAGCAGTTCCTATTCCGGGGAGCTGTTTTTT
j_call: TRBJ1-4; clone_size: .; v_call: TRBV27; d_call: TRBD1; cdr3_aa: CASSLLTGGHEKLFF; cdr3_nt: TGTGCCAGCAGTCTCCTGACAGGGGGACATGAAAAACTGTTTTTT
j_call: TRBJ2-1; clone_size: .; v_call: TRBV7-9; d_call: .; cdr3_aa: CASSPTQYRAGEQFF; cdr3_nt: TGTGCCAGCAGCCCTACTCAATACAGGGCCGGTGAGCAGTTCTTC
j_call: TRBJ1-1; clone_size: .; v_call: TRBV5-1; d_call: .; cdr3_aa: CASSPGHSYTEAFF; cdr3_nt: TGCGCCAGCAGCCCGGGACACTCTTACACTGAAGCTTTCTTT
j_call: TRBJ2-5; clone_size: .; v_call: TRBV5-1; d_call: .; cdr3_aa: CASSPLGGGETQYF; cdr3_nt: TGCGCCAGCAGCCCCCTAGGGGGGGGAGAGACCCAGTACTTC
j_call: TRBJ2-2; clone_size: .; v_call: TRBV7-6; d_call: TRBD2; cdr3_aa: CASSLGSGRARTGELFF; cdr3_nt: TGTGCCAGCAGCTTAGGGAGCGGGAGGGCCAGAACCGGGGAGCTGTTTTTT
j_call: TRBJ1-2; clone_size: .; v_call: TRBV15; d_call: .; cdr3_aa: CATSRGQFYGYTF; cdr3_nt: TGTGCCACCAGCAGAGGACAGTTTTATGGCTACACCTTC
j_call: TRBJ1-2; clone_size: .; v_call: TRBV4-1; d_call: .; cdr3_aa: CASSQGAGQPYGYTF; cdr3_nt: TGCGCCAGCAGCCAAGGGGCGGGACAACCGTATGGCTACACCTTC
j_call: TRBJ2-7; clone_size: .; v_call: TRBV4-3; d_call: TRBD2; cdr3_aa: CASSQGLAPHEQYF; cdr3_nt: TGCGCCAGCAGCCAGGGACTAGCGCCCCACGAGCAGTACTTC
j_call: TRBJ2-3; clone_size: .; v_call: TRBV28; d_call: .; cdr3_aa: CASSRTGSRKTQYF; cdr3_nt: TGTGCCAGCAGCAGAACCGGGTCCAGAAAGACGCAGTATTTT
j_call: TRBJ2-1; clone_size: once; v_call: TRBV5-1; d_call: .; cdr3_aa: CASSNGQEGYNEQFF; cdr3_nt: TGCGCCAGCAGCAACGGACAGGAGGGGTACAATGAGCAGTTCTTC
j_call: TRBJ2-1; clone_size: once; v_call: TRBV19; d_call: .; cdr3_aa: CASSIVGNEQFF; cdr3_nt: TGTGCCAGTAGTATAGTGGGCAATGAGCAGTTCTTC
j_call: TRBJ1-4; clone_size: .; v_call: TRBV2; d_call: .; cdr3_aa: CASGTGRANEKLFF; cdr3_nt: TGTGCCAGCGGTACGGGCAGGGCAAATGAAAAACTGTTTTTT
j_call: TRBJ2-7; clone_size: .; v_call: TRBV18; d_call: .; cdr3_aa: CASSPGTTYEQYF; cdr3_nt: TGTGCCAGCTCACCAGGGACGACCTACGAGCAGTACTTC
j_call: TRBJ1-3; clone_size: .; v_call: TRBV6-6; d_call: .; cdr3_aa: CASSLGGYSGNTIYF; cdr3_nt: TGTGCCAGCAGCCTTGGTGGTTACTCTGGAAACACCATATATTTT
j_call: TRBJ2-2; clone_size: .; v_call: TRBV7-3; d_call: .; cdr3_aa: CASSETAGNTGELFF; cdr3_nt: TGTGCCAGCAGCGAAACTGCGGGGAACACCGGGGAGCTGTTTTTT
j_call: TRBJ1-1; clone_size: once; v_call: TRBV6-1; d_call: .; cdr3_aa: CASSEALRRGGAEAFF; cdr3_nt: TGTGCCAGCAGTGAAGCGCTTCGGAGGGGAGGGGCTGAAGCTTTCTTT
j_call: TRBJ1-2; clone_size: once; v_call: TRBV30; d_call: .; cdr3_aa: CAWTPDENYGYTF; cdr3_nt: TGTGCCTGGACCCCGGACGAGAACTATGGCTACACCTTC
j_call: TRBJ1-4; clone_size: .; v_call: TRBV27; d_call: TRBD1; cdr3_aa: CASSFQPGQGRGKLFF; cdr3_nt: TGTGCCAGCAGTTTTCAACCGGGACAGGGGAGGGGAAAACTGTTTTTT
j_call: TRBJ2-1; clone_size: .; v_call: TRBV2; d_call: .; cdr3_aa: CASSEHWSSYNEQFF; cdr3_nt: TGTGCCAGCAGCGAACATTGGAGCTCCTACAATGAGCAGTTCTTC
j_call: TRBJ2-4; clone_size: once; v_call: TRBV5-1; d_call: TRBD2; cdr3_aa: CASSLDAGGLDIQYF; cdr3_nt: TGCGCCAGCAGCTTGGATGCGGGAGGGCTGGACATTCAGTACTTC
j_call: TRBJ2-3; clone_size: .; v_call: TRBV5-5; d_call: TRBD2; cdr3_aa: CASSAREGVSVDTQYF; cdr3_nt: TGTGCCAGCAGCGCACGGGAGGGAGTGTCTGTCGATACGCAGTATTTT
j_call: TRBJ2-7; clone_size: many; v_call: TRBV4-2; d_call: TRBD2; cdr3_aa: CASSQEGLAGRSYEQYF; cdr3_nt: TGTGCCAGCAGCCAAGAAGGACTAGCGGGAAGGTCCTACGAGCAGTACTTC
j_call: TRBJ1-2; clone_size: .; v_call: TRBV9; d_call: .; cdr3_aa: CASSPPLTGGSYGYTF; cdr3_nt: TGTGCCAGCAGCCCCCCCCTCACGGGGGGTAGCTATGGCTACACCTTC
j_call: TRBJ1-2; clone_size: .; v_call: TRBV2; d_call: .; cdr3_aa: CASSETGPNYGYTF; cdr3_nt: TGTGCCAGCAGCGAAACAGGGCCTAACTATGGCTACACCTTC
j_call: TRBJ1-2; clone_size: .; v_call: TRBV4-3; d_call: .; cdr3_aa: CASSQEGWNYGYTF; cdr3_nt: TGCGCCAGCAGCCAAGAGGGTTGGAACTATGGCTACACCTTC
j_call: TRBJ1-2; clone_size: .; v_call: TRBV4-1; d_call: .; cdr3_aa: CASRPVVGGYTF; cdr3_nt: TGCGCCAGCAGACCTGTCGTCGGTGGCTACACCTTC
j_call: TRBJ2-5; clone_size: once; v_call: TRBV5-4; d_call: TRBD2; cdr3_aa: CASSPVSGEETQYF; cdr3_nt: TGTGCCAGCAGCCCGGTTAGCGGGGAAGAGACCCAGTACTTC
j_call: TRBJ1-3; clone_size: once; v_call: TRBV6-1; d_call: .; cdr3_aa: CASTPGGGGNTIYF; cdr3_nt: TGTGCCAGCACTCCGGGCGGGGGAGGAAACACCATATATTTT
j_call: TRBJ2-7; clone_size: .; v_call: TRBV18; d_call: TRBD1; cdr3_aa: CASSPGQGPEQYF; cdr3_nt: TGTGCCAGCTCACCGGGACAGGGCCCCGAGCAGTACTTC
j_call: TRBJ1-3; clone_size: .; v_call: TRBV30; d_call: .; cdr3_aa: CAWTLGVSGNTIYF; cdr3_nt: TGTGCCTGGACCCTCGGAGTGTCTGGAAACACCATATATTTT
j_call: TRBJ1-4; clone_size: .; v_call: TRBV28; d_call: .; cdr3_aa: CASSLPPWQGINEKLFF; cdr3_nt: TGTGCCAGCAGTTTACCCCCTTGGCAGGGGATAAATGAAAAACTGTTTTTT
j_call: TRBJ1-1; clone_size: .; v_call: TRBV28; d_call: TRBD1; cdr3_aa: CASSLGQGATEAFF; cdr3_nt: TGTGCCAGCAGCCTCGGACAGGGGGCCACTGAAGCTTTCTTT
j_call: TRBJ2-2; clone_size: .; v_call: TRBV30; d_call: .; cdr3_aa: CAWRRQPEETGELFF; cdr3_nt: TGTGCCTGGAGAAGGCAGCCGGAAGAGACCGGGGAGCTGTTTTTT
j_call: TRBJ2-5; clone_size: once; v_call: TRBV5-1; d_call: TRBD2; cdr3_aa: CASSLGTSGIGETQYF; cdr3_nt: TGCGCCAGCAGCTTGGGGACTAGCGGTATCGGAGAGACCCAGTACTTC
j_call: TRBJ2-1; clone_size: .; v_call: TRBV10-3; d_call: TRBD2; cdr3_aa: CAISPRTSAYNEQFF; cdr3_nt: TGTGCCATCAGTCCCCGGACTAGCGCCTACAATGAGCAGTTCTTC
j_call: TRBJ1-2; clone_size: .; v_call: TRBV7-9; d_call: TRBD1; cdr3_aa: CASSPMGQDYGYTF; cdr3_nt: TGTGCCAGCAGCCCGATGGGACAGGATTATGGCTACACCTTC
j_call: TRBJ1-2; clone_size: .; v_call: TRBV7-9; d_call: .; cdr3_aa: CAGSFHTGGYTF; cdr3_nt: TGTGCCGGCAGTTTCCACACAGGGGGCTACACCTTC
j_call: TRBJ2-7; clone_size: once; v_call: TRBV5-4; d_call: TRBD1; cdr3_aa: CASSFGGGTGASYEQYF; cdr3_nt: TGTGCCAGCAGCTTTGGTGGAGGGACAGGGGCCTCCTACGAGCAGTACTTC
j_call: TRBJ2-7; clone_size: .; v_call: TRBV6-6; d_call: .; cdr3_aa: CASSYSLRNLQYF; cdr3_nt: TGTGCCAGCAGTTACTCTTTAAGGAACCTACAGTACTTC
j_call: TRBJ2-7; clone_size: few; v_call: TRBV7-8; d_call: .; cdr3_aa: CASSLALRTLTLPYEQYF; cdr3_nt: TGTGCCAGCAGCTTAGCGCTAAGGACTCTCACCCTTCCTTACGAGCAGTACTTC
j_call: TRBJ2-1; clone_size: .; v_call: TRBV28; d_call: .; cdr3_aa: CASSPPAAGADEQFF; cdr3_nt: TGTGCCAGCAGTCCGCCCGCGGCAGGGGCCGATGAGCAGTTCTTC
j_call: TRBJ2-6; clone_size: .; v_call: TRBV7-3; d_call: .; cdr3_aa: CASSPISGANVLTF; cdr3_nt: TGTGCCAGCAGCCCTATTTCTGGGGCCAACGTCCTGACTTTC
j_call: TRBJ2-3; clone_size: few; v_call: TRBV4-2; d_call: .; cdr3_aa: CASSQVRESRRRYF; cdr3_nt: TGTGCCAGCAGCCAAGTCAGGGAGTCCCGCCGCCGATATTTT
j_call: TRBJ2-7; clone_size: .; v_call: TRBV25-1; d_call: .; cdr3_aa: CATLSDFGDEQYF; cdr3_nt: TGTGCCACCCTTAGCGATTTTGGAGACGAGCAGTACTTC